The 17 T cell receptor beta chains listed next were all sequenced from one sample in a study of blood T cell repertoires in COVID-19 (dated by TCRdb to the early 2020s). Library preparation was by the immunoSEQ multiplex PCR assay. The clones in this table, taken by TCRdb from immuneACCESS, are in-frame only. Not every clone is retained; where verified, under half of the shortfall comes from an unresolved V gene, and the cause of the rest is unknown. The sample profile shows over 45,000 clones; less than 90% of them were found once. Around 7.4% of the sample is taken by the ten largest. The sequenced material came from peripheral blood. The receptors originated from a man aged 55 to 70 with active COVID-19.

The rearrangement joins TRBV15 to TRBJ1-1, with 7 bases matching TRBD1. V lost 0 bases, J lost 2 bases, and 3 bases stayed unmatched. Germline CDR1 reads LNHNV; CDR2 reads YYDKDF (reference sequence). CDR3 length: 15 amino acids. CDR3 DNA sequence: TGTGCCACCAGCAGAGAAGGGACAGTCAACACTGAAGCTTTCTTT. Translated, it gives CATSREGTVNTEAFF.

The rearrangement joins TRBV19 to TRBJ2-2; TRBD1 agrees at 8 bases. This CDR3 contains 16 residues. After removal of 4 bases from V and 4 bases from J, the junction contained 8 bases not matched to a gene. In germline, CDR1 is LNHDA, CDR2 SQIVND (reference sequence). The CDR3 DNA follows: TGTGCCAGTAGTAAAACAGGGGGACGGATCACCGGGGAGCTGTTTTTT. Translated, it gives CASSKTGGRITGELFF.

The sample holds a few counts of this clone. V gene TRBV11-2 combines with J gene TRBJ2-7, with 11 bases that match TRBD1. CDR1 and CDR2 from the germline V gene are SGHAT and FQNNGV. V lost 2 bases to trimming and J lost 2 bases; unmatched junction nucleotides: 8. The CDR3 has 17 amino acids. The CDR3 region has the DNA TGTGCCAGCAGCTTACCAAAGGACAGGGGGCTAACCTACGAGCAGTACTTC. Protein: CASSLPKDRGLTYEQYF. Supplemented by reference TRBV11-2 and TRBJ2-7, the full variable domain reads EAGVAQSPRYKIIEKRQSVAFWCNPISGHATLYWYQQILGQGPKLLIQFQNNGVVDDSQLPKDRFSAERLKGVDSTLKIQPAKLEDSAVYLCASSLPKDRGLTYEQYFGPGTRLTVT.

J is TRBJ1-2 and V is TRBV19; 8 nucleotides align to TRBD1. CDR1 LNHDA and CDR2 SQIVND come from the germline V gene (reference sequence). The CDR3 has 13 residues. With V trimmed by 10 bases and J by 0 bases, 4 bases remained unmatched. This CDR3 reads CATSGGSNYGYTF. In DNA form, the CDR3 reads TGTGCCACCTCAGGGGGCTCTAACTATGGCTACACCTTC.

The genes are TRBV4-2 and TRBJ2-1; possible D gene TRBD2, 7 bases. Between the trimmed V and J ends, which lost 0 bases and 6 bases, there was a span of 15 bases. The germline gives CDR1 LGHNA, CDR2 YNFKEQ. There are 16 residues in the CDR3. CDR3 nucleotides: TGTGCCAGCAGCCAAGATTCGGGGGGCCAAGCCAATGAGCAGTTCTTC. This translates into CASSQDSGGQANEQFF.

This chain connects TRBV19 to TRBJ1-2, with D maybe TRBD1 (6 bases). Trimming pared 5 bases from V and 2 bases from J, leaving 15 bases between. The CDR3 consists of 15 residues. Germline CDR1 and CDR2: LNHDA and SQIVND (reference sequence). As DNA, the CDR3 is TGTGCCAGTAGTCCCGAGGGGGGGACGAACTATGGCTACACCTTC. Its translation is CASSPEGGTNYGYTF.

The CDR3, as DNA: TGTGCCAGCAACGGCGGAAGGACTGAAGCTTTCTTT. As protein: CASNGGRTEAFF. This sequence joins TRBV7-3 and TRBJ1-1; no definite D call. The V gene lost 7 bases and the J gene lost 5 bases, with 11 bases spanning the gap. From germline, CDR1 is SGHTA and CDR2 FQGTGA. The CDR3 consists of 12 residues.

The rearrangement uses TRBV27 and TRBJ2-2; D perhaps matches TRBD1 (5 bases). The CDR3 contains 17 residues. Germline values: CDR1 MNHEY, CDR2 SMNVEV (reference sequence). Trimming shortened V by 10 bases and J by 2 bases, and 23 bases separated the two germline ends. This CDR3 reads CATLFRAVGRNTGELFF. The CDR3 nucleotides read TGTGCCACCCTCTTCAGGGCGGTGGGCCGAAACACCGGGGAGCTGTTTTTT.

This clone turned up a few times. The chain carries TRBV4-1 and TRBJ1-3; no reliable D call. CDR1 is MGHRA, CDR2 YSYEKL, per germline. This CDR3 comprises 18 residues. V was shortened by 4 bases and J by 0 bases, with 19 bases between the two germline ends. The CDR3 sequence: CASSRALGFSSSGNTIYF. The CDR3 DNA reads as TGCGCCAGCAGCCGCGCCCTCGGGTTTTCAAGCTCTGGAAACACCATATATTTT.

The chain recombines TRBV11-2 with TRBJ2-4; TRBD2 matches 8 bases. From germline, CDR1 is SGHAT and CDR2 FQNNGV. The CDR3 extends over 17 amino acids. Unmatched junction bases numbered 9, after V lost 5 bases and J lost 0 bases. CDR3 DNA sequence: TGTGCCAGCAGCCCCGCGGGGGGCGGGCTAGCCAAAAACATTCAGTACTTC. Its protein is CASSPAGGGLAKNIQYF.

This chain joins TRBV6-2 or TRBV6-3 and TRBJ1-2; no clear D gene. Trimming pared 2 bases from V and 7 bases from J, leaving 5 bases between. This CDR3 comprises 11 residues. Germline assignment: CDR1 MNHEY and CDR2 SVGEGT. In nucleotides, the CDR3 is TGTGCCAGCAGTTACGGAGTTGGCTACACCTTC. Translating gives CASSYGVGYTF.

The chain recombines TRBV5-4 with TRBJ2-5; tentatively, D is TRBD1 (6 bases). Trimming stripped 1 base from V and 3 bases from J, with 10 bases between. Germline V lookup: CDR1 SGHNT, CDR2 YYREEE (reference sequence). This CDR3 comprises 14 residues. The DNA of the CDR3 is TGTGCCAGCAGCTTGTCCAGGGGAGAAGAGACCCAGTACTTC. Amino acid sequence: CASSLSRGEETQYF. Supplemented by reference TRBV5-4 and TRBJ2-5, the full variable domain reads ETGVTQSPTHLIKTRGQQVTLRCSSQSGHNTVSWYQQALGQGPQFIFQYYREEENGRGNFPPRFSGLQFPNYSSELNVNALELDDSALYLCASSLSRGEETQYFGPGTRLLVL.

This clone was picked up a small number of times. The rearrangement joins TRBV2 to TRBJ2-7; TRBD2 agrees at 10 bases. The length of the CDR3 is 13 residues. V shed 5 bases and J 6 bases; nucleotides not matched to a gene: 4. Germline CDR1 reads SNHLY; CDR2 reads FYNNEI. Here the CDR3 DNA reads TGTGCCAGCAGTATACTAGCGGGAAGCGAGCAGTACTTC. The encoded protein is CASSILAGSEQYF.

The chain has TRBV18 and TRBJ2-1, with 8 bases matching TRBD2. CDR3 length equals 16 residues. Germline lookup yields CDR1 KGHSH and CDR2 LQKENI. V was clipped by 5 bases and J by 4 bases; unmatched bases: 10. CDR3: CASSNLPGLGYNEQFF. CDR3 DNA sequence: TGTGCCAGCTCAAACCTTCCGGGACTAGGGTACAATGAGCAGTTCTTC.

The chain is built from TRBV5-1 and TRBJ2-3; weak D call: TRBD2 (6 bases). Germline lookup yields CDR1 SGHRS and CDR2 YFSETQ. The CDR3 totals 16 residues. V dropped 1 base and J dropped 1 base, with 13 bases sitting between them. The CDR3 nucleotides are TGCGCCAGCAGCTTGTATCTCGGCGGGGGCACAGATACGCAGTATTTT. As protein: CASSLYLGGGTDTQYF.

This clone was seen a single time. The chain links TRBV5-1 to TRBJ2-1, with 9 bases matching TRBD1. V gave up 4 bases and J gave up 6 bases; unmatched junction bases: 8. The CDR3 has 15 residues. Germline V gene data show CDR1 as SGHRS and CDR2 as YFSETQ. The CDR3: CASSPGTGRVNEQFF. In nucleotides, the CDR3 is TGCGCCAGCAGCCCCGGGACAGGGAGGGTCAATGAGCAGTTCTTC.

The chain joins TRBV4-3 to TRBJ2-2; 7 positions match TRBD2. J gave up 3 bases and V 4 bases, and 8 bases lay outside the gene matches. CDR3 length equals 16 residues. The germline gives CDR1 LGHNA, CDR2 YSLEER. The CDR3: CASSRRDGRDTGELFF. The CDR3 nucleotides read TGCGCCAGCAGCCGGAGGGATGGGAGGGACACCGGGGAGCTGTTTTTT.